Each of the 5 T cell receptor beta chains below was sequenced from the same sample in a study of post-analysis software for immune sequencing data. Broader study findings: Patients carried five TRBV segments more frequently than controls did, and TRBV5-6, TRBV5-1 and TRBV20-1 were among them.

Their target antigens are unknown. The authors incorporated unique molecular identifiers into the TCR beta cDNA libraries. Each CDR3 protein gets one entry after TCRdb re-called the PCR reads with MiXCR. Among roughly 540,000 distinct CDR3 sequences listed, about a third were seen once. Specimen: blood. Source of these receptors: a girl between 2 and 17 years old with multiple sclerosis.

Only a few counts were recorded for this clonotype. This chain links TRBV5-8 with TRBJ2-5; maybe TRBD1 (6 bases). The V gene's germline CDR1 is SGHTS and CDR2 YDEGEE. The CDR3 runs 14 residues. Deletions cut 4 bases from V and 4 bases from J, with 14 bases between. The CDR3 nucleotides read TGTGCCAGCAGCGGGGGCCGATCGGGAGAGACCCAGTACTTC. This gives the protein CASSGGRSGETQYF.

This clonotype was detected once. A clone one base away is much larger, so this may be a read error. CDR3 nucleotide sequence: TGCAGCATTGAAGAGGGGGGCACTGAAGCTTTCTTT. It specifies CSIEEGGTEAFF. This chain uses TRBV29-1 with TRBJ1-1, with D perhaps matching TRBD1 (6 bases). The germline V gene encodes CDR1 SQVTM and CDR2 ANQGSEA. This CDR3 is 12 amino acids long.

This clonotype was recorded a few times. This chain links TRBV6-1 with TRBJ1-4; TRBD1 might be the D (6 bases). V lost 5 bases, J lost 7 bases, and 14 bases lay in between. The CDR3 loop spans 14 amino acids. Germline V lookup: CDR1 MNHNS, CDR2 SASEGT. The CDR3 DNA is TGTGCCAGCAGTTTCCGACAGGTTCGTGAAAAACTGTTTTTT. Translating it yields CASSFRQVREKLFF.

The chain recombines TRBV20-1 with TRBJ1-6, with D tentatively TRBD1 (5 bases). The V gene lost 3 bases and the J gene lost 3 bases, with 12 bases spanning the gap. The CDR3 loop spans 15 amino acids. Per the germline V gene, CDR1 is DFQATT and CDR2 is SNEGSKA (reference sequence). CDR3 nucleotide sequence: TGCAGTGCTAGCATACAGGTTGTCTATAATTCACCCCTCCACTTT. Protein: CSASIQVVYNSPLHF.

V usage is TRBV4-1 and J usage is TRBJ2-7; D may be TRBD1 or TRBD2 (5 bases each). The CDR3 sequence is 14 residues long. The ends were cut back, 2 bases at V and 0 bases at J, with 8 bases in the middle. CDR1 is MGHRA, CDR2 YSYEKL, per germline. The CDR3 sequence is CASSQTGASYEQYF. CDR3 DNA sequence: TGCGCCAGCAGCCAAACCGGGGCCTCCTACGAGCAGTACTTC.